What follows describes a single TCR beta chain. The antigen remains unidentified. UMI-labeled TRB cDNA libraries were prepared by 5' RACE. TCRdb re-called the 5' RACE reads; every CDR3 protein appears as one record, without DNA. This sample's table has tens of thousands of distinct CDR3 sequences. In germline, CDR1 is SNHLY, CDR2 FYNNEI. CDR3 size: 14 residues. The authors gated naive CD8+ T cells as CD45RO-CCR7+CD27+CD95-. This sample was taken from a study of CXCR3-negative and CXCR3-positive naive CD8 T cells. Findings of the study overall: TRB CDR3s were more hydrophobic in CXCR3-positive than in CXCR3-negative naive cells. TRBV-TRBJ usage matched between naive CXCR3-negative and CXCR3-positive cells but not between memory cells.

The rearrangement joins TRBV2 to TRBJ1-4. The source material was naive CXCR3+ CD8+ T cells from blood. Subset of the sample: CD45RO-CCR7+CD27+CD95- naive CD8+ T cells expressing CXCR3 (TNR3+). This clonotype was sampled from a human donor in good health. Some clones in this sample may be carry-over from other donors' samples. The CDR3 region is CAIPTTATNEKLFF.